This T cell receptor (beta chain) appears in the sequencing data of a study of fetal regulatory T cell absence and autoimmunity. Study summary: Exocrine pancreas autoimmunity occurred in IPEX patients lacking clinical diabetes. General study findings and limits: In IPEX, the enrichment was taken to support antigen-driven autoimmunity before birth. Some top pancreas TCR clones were over 80-fold enriched versus cord blood. Cord blood and pancreas showed broadly similar TRB gene family usage.

The germline gives CDR1 SNHLY, CDR2 FYNNEI. The ends lost 7 bases at V and 0 bases at J; junction bases unmatched: 9. This CDR3 is built from 16 residues. The protocol was immunoSEQ multiplex PCR, while the TCRdb copy is restricted to in-frame clones and leaves out a portion. This sample has 95,000 to 100,000 clones, with 72% found just once. Concerning this clone: The antigen remains undetermined.

The sequenced sample was pancreas tissue. The rearrangement uses TRBV2 and TRBJ2-3; 8 bases agree with TRBD2. The clonotype was recovered from a male donor with IPEX syndrome. Here the CDR3 reads CASNWEASGSTDTQYF. The CDR3 DNA sequence: TGTGCCAGCAACTGGGAGGCTAGCGGGAGCACAGATACGCAGTATTTT.